The sequence of this T cell receptor beta chain was determined in a study of T cells in Graves' hyperthyroidism and ophthalmopathy. About the study: Peripheral blood was obtained at initial diagnosis, preceding any treatment.

TCR beta CDR3 region amplification was performed from RNA transcripts. HTBI primers were employed in a first-round RT-PCR of the TCR CDR3. TCRdb passed the multiplex PCR reads through MiXCR, listing each CDR3 protein once. This table holds about 690,000 distinct CDR3 sequences, about 18% found once. Per the germline V gene, CDR1 is MDHEN and CDR2 is SYDVKM. Trimming cost V 1 base and J 4 bases, with 17 bases left between them. The CDR3 is 17 residues long. In this sample, this clonotype turned up many times. Source material for PBMCs was about 10 ml fresh peripheral blood. The rearrangement uses TRBV28 and TRBJ2-1; maybe TRBD1 (6 bases). The clonotype comes from a man aged 45-60 years with Graves' hyperthyroidism. The source material was blood. The CDR3 DNA follows: TGTGCCAGCAGTTTATCCACGGGACACCTTGTTTACAATGAGCAGTTCTTC. Its protein product is CASSLSTGHLVYNEQFF. The variable domain in full, completed from reference TRBV28 and TRBJ2-1, reads DVKVTQSSRYLVKRTGEKVFLECVQDMDHENMFWYRQDPGLGLRLIYFSYDVKMKEKGDIPEGYSVSREKKERFSLILESASTNQTSMYLCASSLSTGHLVYNEQFFGPGTRLTVL.